This TCR beta chain derives from a study of PD-1 blockade in classical Hodgkin lymphoma. Study observations and caveats: Reported findings placed baseline TCR diversity lower in newly diagnosed patients (compared with healthy donors).

Each patient's relapse followed autologous stem cell transplantation, and brentuximab vedotin exposure varied. Concerning this clone: Its antigen is not identified.

The method was immunoSEQ multiplex PCR; TCRdb's version includes in-frame clones alone and lacks a portion of them. The data hold about 30,000 clones, with around 73% observed a single time. The CDR3 is made up of 13 amino acids. Trimming removed 1 base at V and 6 bases at J, with 10 bases between. Germline V CDR1 and CDR2: SGHNT, YYREEE (reference sequence). The material was peripheral blood mononuclear cells (PBMCs), obtained before the second cycle of nivolumab. V and J are TRBV5-4 and TRBJ1-2; D not resolved. The TCR originated in a human donor with classical Hodgkin lymphoma. CDR3 region: CASSLFQVDGYTF. For the CDR3, the DNA is TGTGCCAGCAGCTTGTTTCAGGTAGATGGCTACACCTTC.